These 8 T cell receptor beta chains came from one sample sequenced in a study of blood T cells in healthy people across ages. Combining a sample-barcoded 5' primer with a J-beta primer mix, a second PCR ran for roughly 6 to 12 cycles. TCRdb re-analysed the 5' RACE reads in MiXCR, keeping a single row per CDR3 protein. This sample carries around 400,000 distinct CDR3 sequences, 45% to 60% of them seen once, and the ten largest clones take under 65%. Material for sequencing was blood. The receptors come from a man between 60 and 75 years old in good health.

The CDR3 sequence: CASSSGQGAPVNSPLHF. The CDR3 nucleotides are TGTGCCAGCAGCTCAGGACAGGGGGCGCCTGTTAATTCACCCCTCCACTTT. This chain links TRBV11-2 with TRBJ1-6, with 11 bases fitting TRBD1. J gave up 6 bases and V 4 bases, and 8 bases lay outside the gene matches. Germline V CDR1 and CDR2: SGHAT, FQNNGV. The CDR3 extends over 17 amino acids.

The V and J genes are TRBV14 and TRBJ2-1; perhaps TRBD2 as D (6 bases). This CDR3 is built from 16 residues. CDR1 is SGHDN and CDR2 is FVKESK in the germline V gene. V shed 1 base and J shed 5 bases, with 15 bases lying between them. The DNA of the CDR3 is TGTGCCAGCAGCCAAGCGGTAGCGGCGCGAAACAATGAGCAGTTCTTC. This translates into CASSQAVAARNNEQFF.

The rearrangement links TRBV27 to TRBJ1-2, with D possibly matching TRBD1 (5 bases). CDR1 is MNHEY and CDR2 is SMNVEV in the germline V gene (reference sequence). The CDR3 contains 14 residues. V was pared by 6 bases and J by 0 bases, with 11 bases between. The DNA of the CDR3 is TGTGCCAGCAGGATCCAGGGAGCTAACTATGGCTACACCTTC. This encodes CASRIQGANYGYTF.

The V call is TRBV30, the J call TRBJ1-3; D call uncertain. The V end lost 3 bases, the J end lost 7 bases, and 13 bases lay between the germline ends. CDR3 length equals 13 residues. Germline CDR1 reads GTSNPN; CDR2 reads SVGIG (reference sequence). In DNA, the CDR3 is TGTGCCTGGAGGGCGGCAGCCGGTAACACCATATATTTT. Translated: CAWRAAAGNTIYF.

This clonotype has more than one count but fewer than ten. The rearrangement uses TRBV20-1 and TRBJ2-5; D not resolved. The CDR3 covers 13 residues. From germline, CDR1 is DFQATT and CDR2 SNEGSKA (reference sequence). V was trimmed by 6 bases and J by 1 base, leaving 12 bases between them. As DNA, the CDR3 is TGCAGTGCCCCGGGCGGCTCCCAAGAGACCCAGTACTTC. Residues: CSAPGGSQETQYF.

The chain recombines TRBV19 with TRBJ1-5; 8 positions agree with TRBD1. J gave up 11 bases and V 4 bases, and 22 bases lay outside the gene matches. The CDR3 sequence is 18 residues long. The germline V gene has CDR1 LNHDA and CDR2 SQIVND (reference sequence). The CDR3 DNA reads TGTGCCAGTAGTACGAGCAATGCCGGGACAGGCGTCCGGGGCACCCAGCATTTT. This codes for CASSTSNAGTGVRGTQHF.

This clonotype came up many times. CDR3 residues: CSVEVPVEGGRDTQYF. The CDR3 DNA sequence: TGCAGCGTTGAAGTCCCTGTTGAGGGGGGCAGAGATACGCAGTATTTT. This sequence joins TRBV29-1 and TRBJ2-3; either TRBD1 or TRBD2 may fit D (6 bases each). Germline V gene lookup returns CDR1 SQVTM and CDR2 ANQGSEA. The length of the CDR3 is 16 residues. V gave up 1 base and J gave up 5 bases, with 19 bases separating them.

J is TRBJ2-1 and V is TRBV29-1; D remains unclear. This CDR3 contains 12 residues. V lost 7 bases, J lost 6 bases, and 13 bases lay in between. Germline CDR1 SQVTM, CDR2 ANQGSEA. CDR3 sequence reads: CSAVWQTNEQFF. CDR3 nucleotide sequence: TGCAGCGCTGTATGGCAGACCAATGAGCAGTTCTTC.